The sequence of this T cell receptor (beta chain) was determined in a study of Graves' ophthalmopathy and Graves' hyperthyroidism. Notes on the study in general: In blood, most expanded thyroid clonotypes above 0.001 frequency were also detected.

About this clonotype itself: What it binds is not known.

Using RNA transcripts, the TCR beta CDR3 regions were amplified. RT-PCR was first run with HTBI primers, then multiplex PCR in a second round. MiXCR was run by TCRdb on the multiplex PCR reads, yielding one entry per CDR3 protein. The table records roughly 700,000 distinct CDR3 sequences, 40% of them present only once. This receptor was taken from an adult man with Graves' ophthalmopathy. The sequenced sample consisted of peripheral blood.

CDR3 loop: CASSPRQGPSAFF. In DNA form, the CDR3 reads TGTGCCAGCAGCCCCAGACAGGGACCGAGTGCTTTCTTT. The V and J genes are TRBV5-5 and TRBJ1-1; 7 nucleotides line up with TRBD1. The germline V gene encodes CDR1 SGHKS and CDR2 YYEKEE (reference sequence). The CDR3 loop spans 13 amino acids. The junction had 11 bases not matched to a gene; V was cut back by 4 bases and J by 11 bases. Together with reference TRBV5-5 and TRBJ1-1, the CDR3 gives the full variable domain: DAGVTQSPTHLIKTRGQQVTLRCSPISGHKSVSWYQQVLGQGPQFIFQYYEKEERGRGNFPDRFSARQFPNYSSELNVNALLLGDSALYLCASSPRQGPSAFFGQGTRLTVV.